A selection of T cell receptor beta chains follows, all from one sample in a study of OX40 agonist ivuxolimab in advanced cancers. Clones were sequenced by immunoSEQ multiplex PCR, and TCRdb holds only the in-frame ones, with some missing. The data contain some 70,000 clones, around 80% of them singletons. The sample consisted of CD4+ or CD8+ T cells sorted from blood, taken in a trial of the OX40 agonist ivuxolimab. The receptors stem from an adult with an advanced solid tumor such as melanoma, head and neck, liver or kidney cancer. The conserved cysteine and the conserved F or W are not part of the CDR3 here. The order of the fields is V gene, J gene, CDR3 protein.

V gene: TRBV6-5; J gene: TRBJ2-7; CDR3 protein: ASAQTSYEQY
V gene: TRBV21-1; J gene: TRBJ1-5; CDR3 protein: ASSVGTGNQPQH
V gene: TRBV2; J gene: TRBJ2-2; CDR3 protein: ASGAVPTGELF
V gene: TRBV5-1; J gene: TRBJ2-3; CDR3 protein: ASSLLGDTDTQY
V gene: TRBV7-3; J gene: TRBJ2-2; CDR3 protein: ASSSDSGGTNTGELF
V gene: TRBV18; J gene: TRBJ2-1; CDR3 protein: ASSPLARLAGVGNEQF
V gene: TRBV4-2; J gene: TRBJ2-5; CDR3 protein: ASSQDKVGYQETQY
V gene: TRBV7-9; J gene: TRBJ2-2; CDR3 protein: ASSPWGLAGGTGELF
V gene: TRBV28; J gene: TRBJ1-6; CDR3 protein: ASSPGTEPPLH
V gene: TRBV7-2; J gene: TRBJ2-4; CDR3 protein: ASSSLAAKNIQY
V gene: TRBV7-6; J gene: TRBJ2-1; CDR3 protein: ASSLALGDEQF
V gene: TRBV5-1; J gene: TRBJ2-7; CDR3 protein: ASSLWAPGRTLYEQY